This T cell receptor beta chain comes out of a study of shared clonotypes between healthy human individuals. The wider study: Per donor, CD8 memory used one plate, CD8 naive used two, CD4 memory used three and CD4 naive used three.

Sequencing used immunoSEQ multiplex PCR; TCRdb keeps in-frame clones, though not all of them. The sample has 550,000 to 850,000 clones, over 55% seen once; the top ten hold around 1.8%. V was trimmed by 5 bases and J by 4 bases, leaving 11 bases between them. CDR1 and CDR2 (germline): KGHSH, LQKENI. The CDR3 is 14 amino acids. The rearrangement links TRBV18 to TRBJ2-2; TRBD1 or TRBD2 may be the D gene (5 bases each). The sequencing sample was made of memory CD4+ T cells sorted from blood. The subset: CD45RA-negative fraction. The TCR originated in a woman aged 25 to 45 in good health. This CDR3 reads CASSIEGTTGELFF. The CDR3 DNA is TGTGCCAGCTCAATAGAAGGGACCACCGGGGAGCTGTTTTTT.